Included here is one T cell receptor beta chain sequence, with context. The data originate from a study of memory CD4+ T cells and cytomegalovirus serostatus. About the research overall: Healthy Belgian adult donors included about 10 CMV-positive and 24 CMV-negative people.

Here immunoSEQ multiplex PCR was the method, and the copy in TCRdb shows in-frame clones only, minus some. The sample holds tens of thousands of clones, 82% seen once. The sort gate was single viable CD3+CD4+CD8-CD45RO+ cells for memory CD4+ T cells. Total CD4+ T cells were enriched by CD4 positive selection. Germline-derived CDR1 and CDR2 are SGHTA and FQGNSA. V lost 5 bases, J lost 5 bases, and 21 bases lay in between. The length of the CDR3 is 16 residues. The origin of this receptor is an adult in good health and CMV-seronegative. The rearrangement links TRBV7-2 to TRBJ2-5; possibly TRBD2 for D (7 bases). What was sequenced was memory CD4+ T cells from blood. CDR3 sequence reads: CASSPLGGGAGETQYF. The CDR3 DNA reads TGTGCCAGCAGCCCGCTGGGAGGGGGGGCAGGGGAGACCCAGTACTTC.